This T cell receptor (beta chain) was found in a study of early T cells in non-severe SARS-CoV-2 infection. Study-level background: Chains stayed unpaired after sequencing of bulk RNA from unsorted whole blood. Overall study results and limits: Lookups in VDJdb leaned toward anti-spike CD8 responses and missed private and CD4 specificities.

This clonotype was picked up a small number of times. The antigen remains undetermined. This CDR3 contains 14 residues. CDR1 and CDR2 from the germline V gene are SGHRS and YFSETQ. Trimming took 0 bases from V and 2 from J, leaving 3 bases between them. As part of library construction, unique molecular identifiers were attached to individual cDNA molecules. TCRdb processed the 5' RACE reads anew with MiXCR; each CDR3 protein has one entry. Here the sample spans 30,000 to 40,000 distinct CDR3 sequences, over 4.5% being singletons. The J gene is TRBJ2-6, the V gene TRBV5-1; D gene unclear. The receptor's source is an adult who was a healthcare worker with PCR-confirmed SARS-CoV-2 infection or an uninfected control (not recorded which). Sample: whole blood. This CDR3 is CASSLETGANVLTF. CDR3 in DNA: TGCGCCAGCAGCTTGGAAACTGGGGCCAACGTCCTGACTTTC.